Below, one T cell receptor beta chain is given with its context. Its matching antigen is unknown. This sample was taken from a study of a mutant IDH1 vaccine in newly diagnosed glioma. At the level of the study: Most had both radiotherapy and temozolomide beforehand; others had only one.

Measured with immunoSEQ multiplex PCR; TCRdb has only the in-frame clones, and not every one. This table holds roughly 34,000 clones, about four fifths found once. The CDR3 loop spans 16 amino acids. Time point given: week 47, end of study. A single vaccine dose contained 300 ug of mutant IDH1 20-mer peptide, and topical imiquimod was used with it. Each astrocytoma in the donors was new, WHO grade 3 or 4, IDH1-mutant and ATRX-lost. The TCR sequence derives from a man aged 25-45 years with glioma. The gene calls are TRBV1 and TRBJ2-5; TRBD2 is taken as the D call from the table, unchecked against the DNA. TRBV1 is described as a pseudogene. The material sequenced was PBMCs, taken from a glioma patient whose treatment included an IDH1 peptide vaccine. DNA for the CDR3: TGCACCAGCAGCAGAAGGCAACGGACTAGACAAGAGACCCAGTACTTC. Protein product: CTSSRRQRTRQETQYF.